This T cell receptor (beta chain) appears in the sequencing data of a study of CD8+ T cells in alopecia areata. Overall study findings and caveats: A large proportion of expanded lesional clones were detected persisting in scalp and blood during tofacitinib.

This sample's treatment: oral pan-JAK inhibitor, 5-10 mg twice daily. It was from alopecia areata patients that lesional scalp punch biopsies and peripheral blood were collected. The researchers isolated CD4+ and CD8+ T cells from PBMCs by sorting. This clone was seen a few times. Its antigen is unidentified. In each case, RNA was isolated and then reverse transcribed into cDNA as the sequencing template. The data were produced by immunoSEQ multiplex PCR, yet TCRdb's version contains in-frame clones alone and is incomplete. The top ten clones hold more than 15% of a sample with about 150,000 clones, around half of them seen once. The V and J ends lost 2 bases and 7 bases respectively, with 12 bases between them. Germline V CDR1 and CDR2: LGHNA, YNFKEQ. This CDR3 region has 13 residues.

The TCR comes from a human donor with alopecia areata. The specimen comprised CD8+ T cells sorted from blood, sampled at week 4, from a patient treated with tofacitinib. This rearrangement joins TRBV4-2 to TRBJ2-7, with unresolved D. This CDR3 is CASSQIVGREQYF. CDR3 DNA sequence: TGTGCCAGCAGCCAAATCGTGGGTCGGGAGCAGTACTTC.